Within the sample, the clone carrying this T cell receptor (beta chain) is medium-sized. Its matching antigen is unknown. The iRepertoire nested amplicon-rescue multiplex PCR amplified TCR alpha and beta CDR3s from RNA. TCRdb processed the multiplex PCR reads anew with MiXCR; each CDR3 protein has one entry. The sample has some 12,000 distinct CDR3 sequences; approximately 25% are singletons. This CDR3 comprises 15 residues. Per the germline V gene, CDR1 is MNHNS and CDR2 is SASEGT. Trimming left V 7 bases short and J 4 bases short, with 19 bases between. This specimen belongs to a study of glioma-infiltrating T cells. Study-wide findings and caveats: Very few CDR3 sequences were shared between tissue and blood.

Sequencing was performed on glioma tissue, nonneoplastic brain tissue, or PBMCs (not recorded which). The chain is built from TRBV6-1 and TRBJ2-5; tentatively, D is TRBD1 (6 bases). The TCR was taken from a human donor with low-grade glioma or glioblastoma, undergoing nonglioma brain surgery, or in good health (not recorded which). CDR3 loop: CASTRRVGGRETQYF. For the CDR3, the DNA is TGTGCCAGCACTAGACGCGTAGGGGGTAGAGAGACCCAGTACTTC.